The TCR beta chain described here comes from a study of vaccination and CD4 T cells after COVID-19. Study context: Convalescent patients, SARS-CoV-2 positive by nasal swab PCR, comprised fewer than ten mild cases and one severe case. A CEFX pool, an HIV-1 Nef pool, or else no peptide went into the control cultures.

Findings of the study overall: Convalescent patients displayed a median about 85% of reactive clones emerging only post-vaccination.

Cultured CD4+ T-cell DNA underwent Oncomine TCR Beta short-read sequencing. TCRdb passed the PCR reads through MiXCR, listing each CDR3 protein once. This table holds under 14,000 distinct CDR3 sequences, under 30% found once. This clonotype was seen more than once but under ten times. The antigen is not known. Treatment meaning: approximately 9-day PBMC culture with coronavirus spike peptide pools or control peptides (ViraFEST assay). V was cut by 3 bases and J by 0 bases, with 21 bases left in between. CDR1 is DFQATT and CDR2 is SNEGSKA in the germline V gene (reference sequence). The CDR3 runs 18 residues.

This specimen was CD4+ T cells from blood, cultured in vitro, taken after SARS-CoV-2 vaccination. The V and J genes are TRBV20-1 and TRBJ1-5; D not certain. This clonotype was sampled from a human donor who had recovered from COVID-19. CDR3 protein: CSASRSDHMKYSNQPQHF. The DNA of the CDR3 is TGCAGTGCTAGTCGGTCGGACCATATGAAGTATAGCAATCAGCCCCAGCATTTT.